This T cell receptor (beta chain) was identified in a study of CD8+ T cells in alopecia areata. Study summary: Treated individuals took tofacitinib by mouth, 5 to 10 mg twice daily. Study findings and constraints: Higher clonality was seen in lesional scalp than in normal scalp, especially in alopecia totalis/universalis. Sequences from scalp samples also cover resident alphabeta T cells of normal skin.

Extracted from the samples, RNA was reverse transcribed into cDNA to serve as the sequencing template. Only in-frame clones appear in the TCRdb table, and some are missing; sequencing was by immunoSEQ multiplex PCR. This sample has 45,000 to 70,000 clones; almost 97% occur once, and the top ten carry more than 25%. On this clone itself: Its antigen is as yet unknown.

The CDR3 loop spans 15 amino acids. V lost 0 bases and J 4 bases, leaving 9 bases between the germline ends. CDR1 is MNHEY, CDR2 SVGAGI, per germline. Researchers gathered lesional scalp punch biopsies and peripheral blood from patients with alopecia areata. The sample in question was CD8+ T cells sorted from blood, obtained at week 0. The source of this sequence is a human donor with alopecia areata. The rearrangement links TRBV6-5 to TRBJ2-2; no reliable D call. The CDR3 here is CASSYSRGPTGELFF. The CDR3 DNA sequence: TGTGCCAGCAGTTACTCAAGAGGACCCACCGGGGAGCTGTTTTTT.